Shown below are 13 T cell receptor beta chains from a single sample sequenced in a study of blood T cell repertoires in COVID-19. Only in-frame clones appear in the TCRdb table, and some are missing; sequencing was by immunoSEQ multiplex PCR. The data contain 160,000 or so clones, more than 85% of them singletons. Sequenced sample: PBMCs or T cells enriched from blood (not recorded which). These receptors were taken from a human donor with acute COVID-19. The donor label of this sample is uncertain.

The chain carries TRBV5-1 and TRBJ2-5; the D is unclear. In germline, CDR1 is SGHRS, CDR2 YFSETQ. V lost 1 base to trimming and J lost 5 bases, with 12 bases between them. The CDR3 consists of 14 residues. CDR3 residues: CASSLSSPQETQYF. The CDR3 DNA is TGCGCCAGCAGCTTGTCTTCTCCCCAGGAGACCCAGTACTTC.

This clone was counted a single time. The CDR3: CSASPPEGLYEQYF. CDR3 nucleotide sequence: TGCAGTGCTAGTCCCCCGGAGGGGCTCTACGAGCAGTACTTC. This rearrangement joins TRBV20-1 to TRBJ2-7, with D maybe TRBD2 (6 bases). Per germline, CDR1 DFQATT and CDR2 SNEGSKA (reference sequence). Between the trimmed V and J ends, which lost 3 bases and 3 bases, there was a span of 15 bases. The CDR3 is 14 amino acids.

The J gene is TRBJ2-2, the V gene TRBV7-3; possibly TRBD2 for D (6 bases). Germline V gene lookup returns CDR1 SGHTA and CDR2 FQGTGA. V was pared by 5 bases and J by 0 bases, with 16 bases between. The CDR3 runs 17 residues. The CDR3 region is CASSQGTWGTNTGELFF. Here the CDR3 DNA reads TGTGCCAGCAGCCAAGGGACTTGGGGGACGAACACCGGGGAGCTGTTTTTT.

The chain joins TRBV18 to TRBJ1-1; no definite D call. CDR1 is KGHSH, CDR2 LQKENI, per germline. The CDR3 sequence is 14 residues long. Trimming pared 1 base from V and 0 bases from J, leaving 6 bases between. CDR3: CASSPRALNTEAFF. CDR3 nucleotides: TGTGCCAGCTCACCACGAGCACTGAACACTGAAGCTTTCTTT.

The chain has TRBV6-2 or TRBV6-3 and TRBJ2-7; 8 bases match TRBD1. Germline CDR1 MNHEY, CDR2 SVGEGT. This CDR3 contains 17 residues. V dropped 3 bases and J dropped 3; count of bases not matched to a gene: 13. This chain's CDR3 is CASSYRREPGQDYEQYF. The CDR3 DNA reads TGTGCCAGCAGTTATAGGCGGGAACCGGGACAGGACTACGAGCAGTACTTC.

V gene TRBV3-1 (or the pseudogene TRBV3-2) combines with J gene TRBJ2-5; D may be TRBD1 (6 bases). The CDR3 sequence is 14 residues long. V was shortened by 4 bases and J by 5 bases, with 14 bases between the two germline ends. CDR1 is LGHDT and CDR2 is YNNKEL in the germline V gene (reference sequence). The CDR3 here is CASSRGDRGETQYF. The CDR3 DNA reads TGTGCCAGCAGCCGTGGGGATAGGGGGGAGACCCAGTACTTC.

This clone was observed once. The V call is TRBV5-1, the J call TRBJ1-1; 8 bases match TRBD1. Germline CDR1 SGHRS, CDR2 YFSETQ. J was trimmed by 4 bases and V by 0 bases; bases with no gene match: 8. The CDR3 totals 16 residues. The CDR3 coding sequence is TGCGCCAGCAGCTTGGGGGTTCTCCAGGGGGCCACTGAAGCTTTCTTT. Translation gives CASSLGVLQGATEAFF. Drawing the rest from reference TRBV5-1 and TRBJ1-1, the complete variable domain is KAGVTQTPRYLIKTRGQQVTLSCSPISGHRSVSWYQQTPGQGLQFLFEYFSETQRNKGNFPGRFSGRQFSNSRSEMNVSTLELGDSALYLCASSLGVLQGATEAFFGQGTRLTVV.

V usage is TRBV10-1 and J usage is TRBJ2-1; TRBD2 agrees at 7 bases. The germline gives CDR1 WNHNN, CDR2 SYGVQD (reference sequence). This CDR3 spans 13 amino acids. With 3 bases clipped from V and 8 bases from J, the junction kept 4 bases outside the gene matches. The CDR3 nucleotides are TGCGCCAGCAGTGAAGATAGCGGGCATGAGCAGTTCTTC. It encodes CASSEDSGHEQFF.

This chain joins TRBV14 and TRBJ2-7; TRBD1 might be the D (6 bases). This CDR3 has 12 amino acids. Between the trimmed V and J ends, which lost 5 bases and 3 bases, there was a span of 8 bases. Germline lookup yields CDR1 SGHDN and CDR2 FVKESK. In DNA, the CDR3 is TGTGCCAGCAGCTGGGACATCTACGAGCAGTACTTC. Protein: CASSWDIYEQYF.

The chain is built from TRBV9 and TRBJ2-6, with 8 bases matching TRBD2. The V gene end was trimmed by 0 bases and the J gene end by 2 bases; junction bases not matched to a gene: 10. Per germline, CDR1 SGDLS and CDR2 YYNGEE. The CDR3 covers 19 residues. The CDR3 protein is CASSVGVAGPGAGANVLTF. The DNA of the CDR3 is TGTGCCAGCAGCGTAGGGGTAGCGGGACCGGGGGCTGGGGCCAACGTCCTGACTTTC.

This CDR3 is CASSSPRDREVEAFF. The DNA of the CDR3 is TGTGCCAGCAGTTCCCCCCGGGACCGGGAGGTTGAAGCTTTCTTT. The J gene is TRBJ1-1, the V gene TRBV6-2 or TRBV6-3, with D possibly being TRBD1 (5 bases). Looked up from germline, CDR1 is MNHEY and CDR2 is SVGEGT. The CDR3 totals 15 residues. V was cut by 4 bases and J by 7 bases, with 19 bases left in between.

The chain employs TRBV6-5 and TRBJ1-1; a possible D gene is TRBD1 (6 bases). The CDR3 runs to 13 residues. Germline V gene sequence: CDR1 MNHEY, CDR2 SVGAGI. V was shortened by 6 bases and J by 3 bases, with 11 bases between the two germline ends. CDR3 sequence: CASSLTGYTEAFF. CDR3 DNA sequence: TGTGCCAGCAGCCTTACAGGGTACACTGAAGCTTTCTTT.

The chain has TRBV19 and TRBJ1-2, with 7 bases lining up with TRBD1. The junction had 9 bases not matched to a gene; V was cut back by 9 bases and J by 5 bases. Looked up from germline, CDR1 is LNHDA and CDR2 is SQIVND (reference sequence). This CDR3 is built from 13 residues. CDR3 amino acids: CASQGQPLYGYTF. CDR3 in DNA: TGTGCCAGCCAGGGACAGCCGCTTTATGGCTACACCTTC.